These 32 T cell receptor beta chains share one sample of origin, sequenced in a study of T cells in narcolepsy. The table came from immunoSEQ multiplex PCR; TCRdb's copy has only in-frame clones and leaves some out. Counted here are 25,000 to 35,000 clones, roughly four fifths occurring once; the ten biggest clones make up roughly 0.7%. Sequencing was performed on memory (CD45RA-) CD4+ T cells from blood. These receptors originate from a human donor in good health.

This chain links TRBV5-6 with TRBJ2-7, with D possibly being TRBD1 (5 bases). The CDR3 has 14 amino acids. Germline CDR1 and CDR2: SGHDT and YYEEEE. Trimming cost V 3 bases and J 2 bases, with 12 bases left between them. CDR3 amino acids: CASSYPGLAYEQYF. The CDR3 DNA reads TGTGCCAGCAGCTACCCAGGGCTGGCCTACGAGCAGTACTTC.

This clone was detected only once. The chain employs TRBV6-6 and TRBJ1-6; D is unclear. V gave up 5 bases and J gave up 7 bases, with 3 bases separating them. Germline CDR1 MNHNY, CDR2 SVGAGI (reference sequence). The CDR3 extends over 11 amino acids. The CDR3 DNA sequence: TGTGCCAGCAGTCAAAATTCACCCCTCCACTTT. Translated: CASSQNSPLHF.

This clone was seen only once. The chain employs TRBV27 and TRBJ1-2, with TRBD1 as a possible D gene (5 bases). CDR1 and CDR2 (germline): MNHEY, SMNVEV (reference sequence). CDR3 length: 14 residues. Trimming cost V 7 bases and J 5 bases, with 17 bases left between them. The CDR3 here is CASKRTDRQYGYTF. CDR3 nucleotides: TGTGCCAGCAAAAGGACGGATCGACAGTATGGCTACACCTTC.

The rearrangement uses TRBV2 and TRBJ1-3; D call uncertain. The CDR3 runs to 14 residues. Germline values: CDR1 SNHLY, CDR2 FYNNEI. Trimming removed 5 bases at V and 0 bases at J, with 8 bases between. CDR3 residues: CASSQPSSGNTIYF. DNA for the CDR3: TGTGCCAGCAGTCAGCCCAGCTCTGGAAACACCATATATTTT.

The V call is TRBV15, the J call TRBJ1-2, with D possibly matching TRBD1 (5 bases). The CDR3 is made up of 20 amino acids. The V end was cut by 0 bases, the J end by 7 bases, with 30 bases between. CDR1 LNHNV and CDR2 YYDKDF come from the germline V gene (reference sequence). This CDR3 is CATSRDRRRTYDVRDLGYTF. The CDR3 DNA sequence: TGTGCCACCAGCAGAGATCGTCGACGTACTTACGACGTCAGGGATCTTGGCTACACCTTC.

The V gene is TRBV2, the J gene TRBJ2-2; TRBD1 matches 9 bases. J gave up 1 base and V 6 bases, and 6 bases lay outside the gene matches. The CDR3 extends over 16 amino acids. The germline gives CDR1 SNHLY, CDR2 FYNNEI. CDR3 residues: CASRVDRGGNTGELFF. DNA of the CDR3: TGTGCCAGCAGAGTCGACAGGGGGGGGAACACCGGGGAGCTGTTTTTT.

CDR3 sequence reads: CATTLGGNTEAFF. The DNA of the CDR3 is TGTGCCACCACGTTGGGGGGGAACACTGAAGCTTTCTTT. This rearrangement joins TRBV15 to TRBJ1-1; possibly TRBD1 for D (5 bases). The germline V gene has CDR1 LNHNV and CDR2 YYDKDF (reference sequence). Trimming pared 7 bases from V and 1 base from J, leaving 10 bases between. This CDR3 has 13 residues.

This clone has more than one count but fewer than ten. V is TRBV15 and J is TRBJ1-2; D remains unclear. The V gene's germline CDR1 is LNHNV and CDR2 YYDKDF (reference sequence). The V and J ends lost 2 bases and 4 bases respectively, with 14 bases between them. The CDR3 is 15 residues long. The CDR3 region is CATSRSTFDGYGYTF. CDR3 nucleotides: TGTGCCACCAGCAGATCTACCTTTGACGGCTATGGCTACACCTTC.

The chain links TRBV30 to TRBJ1-4, with a weak D call TRBD1 (5 bases). The CDR3 totals 15 residues. The germline V gene encodes CDR1 GTSNPN and CDR2 SVGIG (reference sequence). Trimming cost V 7 bases and J 8 bases, with 23 bases left between them. CDR3 sequence: CAFGDKGMGREKLFF. CDR3 sequence (DNA): TGTGCCTTCGGAGATAAAGGGATGGGGCGGGAAAAACTGTTTTTT.

This clone has a handful of counts. In nucleotides, the CDR3 is TGCGCCAGCAGCCAACAAAGTGTAGTTTCACCCCTCCACTTT. Its translation: CASSQQSVVSPLHF. The chain links TRBV4-1 to TRBJ1-6; unclear D gene. The CDR3 consists of 14 residues. Trimming took off 2 bases at V and 9 bases at J, with 11 bases between the two ends. The germline gives CDR1 MGHRA, CDR2 YSYEKL.

The V and J genes are TRBV6-4 and TRBJ2-1; a weak D match, TRBD1 (6 bases). V gave up 3 bases and J gave up 3 bases, with 18 bases separating them. Germline V lookup: CDR1 MRHNA, CDR2 SNTAGT. The CDR3 covers 17 residues. This CDR3 reads CASSEVFRQASYNEQFF. The CDR3 DNA reads as TGTGCCAGCAGTGAGGTTTTTCGACAGGCTAGCTACAATGAGCAGTTCTTC.

This rearrangement joins TRBV28 to TRBJ1-5, with a weak D call TRBD1 (5 bases). Germline CDR1 is MDHEN and CDR2 is SYDVKM. The CDR3 covers 13 residues. V was cut by 6 bases and J by 0 bases, with 6 bases left in between. In nucleotides, the CDR3 is TGTGCCAGCAGGGGACGTAGCAATCAGCCCCAGCATTTT. It codes for CASRGRSNQPQHF. The variable domain in full, with the rest retrieved from reference TRBV28 and TRBJ1-5, is DVKVTQSSRYLVKRTGEKVFLECVQDMDHENMFWYRQDPGLGLRLIYFSYDVKMKEKGDIPEGYSVSREKKERFSLILESASTNQTSMYLCASRGRSNQPQHFGDGTRLSIL.

V and J are TRBV27 and TRBJ2-7; D unresolved. V shed 5 bases and J shed 0 bases, with 11 bases lying between them. The germline CDR1 and CDR2 sequences are MNHEY and SMNVEV (reference sequence). There are 14 residues in the CDR3. The DNA for the CDR3 is TGTGCCAGCAGTGCGCACAAAAACTCCTACGAGCAGTACTTC. Translated: CASSAHKNSYEQYF.

This rearrangement joins TRBV5-6 to TRBJ2-5, with D perhaps matching TRBD2 (6 bases). The CDR3 is made up of 13 amino acids. V was trimmed by 5 bases and J by 4 bases, leaving 12 bases between them. The germline gives CDR1 SGHDT, CDR2 YYEEEE. The CDR3 reads CASSRRGGETQYF. CDR3 coding DNA: TGTGCCAGCAGTCGGAGGGGAGGAGAGACCCAGTACTTC.

The chain is built from TRBV2 and TRBJ2-1; D gene uncertain. Trimming took off 4 bases at V and 9 bases at J, with 16 bases between the two ends. This CDR3 has 14 amino acids. The V gene's germline CDR1 is SNHLY and CDR2 FYNNEI. The CDR3 reads CASSVPVGPPEQFF. The CDR3 DNA is TGTGCCAGCAGTGTTCCAGTAGGGCCACCTGAGCAGTTCTTC.

V is TRBV5-4 and J is TRBJ2-7; 8 bases agree with TRBD1. The J segment lost 3 bases and the V segment lost 0 bases, leaving 2 bases of the junction unmatched. This CDR3 has 14 amino acids. Germline values: CDR1 SGHNT, CDR2 YYREEE (reference sequence). The CDR3 loop reads CASSLVQGGYEQYF. The CDR3 DNA reads TGTGCCAGCAGCTTGGTACAGGGGGGCTACGAGCAGTACTTC.

The J gene is TRBJ2-3, the V gene TRBV28; D unclear. Germline V gene lookup returns CDR1 MDHEN and CDR2 SYDVKM. V dropped 6 bases and J dropped 4 bases, with 8 bases sitting between them. The CDR3 has 12 amino acids. The CDR3 sequence: CASSPISDTQYF. In nucleotides, the CDR3 is TGTGCCAGCAGCCCTATATCAGATACGCAGTATTTT.

The gene calls are TRBV28 and TRBJ1-4; TRBD1 matches 8 bases. Germline assignment: CDR1 MDHEN and CDR2 SYDVKM. Trimming cost V 6 bases and J 6 bases; bases outside gene matches: 12. This CDR3 region has 16 residues. The CDR3 DNA is TGTGCCAGCAGCCCCAGTGGACAGGGCAGGGATGAAAAACTGTTTTTT. This encodes CASSPSGQGRDEKLFF.

The chain employs TRBV12-5 and TRBJ1-5; 8 positions match TRBD1. The germline V gene encodes CDR1 LGHNT and CDR2 FRNRAP. The trim removed 6 bases at V and 2 bases at J, leaving 3 bases unmatched. There are 14 residues in the CDR3. CDR3 in amino acids: CASGPDRGNQPQHF. The CDR3 coding sequence is TGTGCTAGTGGCCCGGACAGGGGCAATCAGCCCCAGCATTTT.

V usage is TRBV5-4 and J usage is TRBJ2-5; TRBD2 agrees at 9 bases. Germline assignment: CDR1 SGHNT and CDR2 YYREEE (reference sequence). CDR3 length: 13 amino acids. V shed 4 bases and J 4 bases; nucleotides not matched to a gene: 2. CDR3 region: CASSKTSGETQYF. In DNA, the CDR3 is TGTGCCAGCAGCAAGACTAGCGGAGAGACCCAGTACTTC.

This chain links TRBV18 with TRBJ1-3, with a tentative D call TRBD1 (5 bases). This CDR3 is built from 16 residues. V dropped 1 base and J dropped 0 bases, with 10 bases sitting between them. The V gene's germline CDR1 is KGHSH and CDR2 LQKENI. The CDR3 DNA follows: TGTGCCAGCTCACCACTGGCAGGGACCTCTGGAAACACCATATATTTT. It translates to CASSPLAGTSGNTIYF.

A remark on this clone: Additional DNA sequences in this sample encode the identical CDR3. The chain has TRBV27 and TRBJ1-1, with D hard to call. The CDR3 extends over 13 amino acids. The V and J ends lost 5 bases and 3 bases respectively, with 10 bases between them. Germline CDR1 MNHEY, CDR2 SMNVEV (reference sequence). The CDR3 sequence is CASSHTWDTEAFF. The CDR3 DNA is TGTGCCAGCAGTCATACATGGGACACTGAAGCTTTCTTT.

This clone has more than one count but fewer than ten. The chain uses TRBV14 and TRBJ2-7, with 8 bases identical to TRBD1. The V gene end was trimmed by 4 bases and the J gene end by 1 base; junction bases not matched to a gene: 0. The CDR3 length is 13 residues. Germline CDR1 reads SGHDN; CDR2 reads FVKESK. CDR3 in DNA: TGTGCCAGCAGCCGACAGGGGTCCTACGAGCAGTACGTC. Its translation is CASSRQGSYEQYV.

The rearrangement joins TRBV5-6 to TRBJ1-3; weak D call: TRBD1 (6 bases). The V and J ends lost 4 bases and 2 bases respectively, with 19 bases between them. The CDR3 contains 17 residues. CDR1 SGHDT and CDR2 YYEEEE come from the germline V gene. The CDR3 is CASSHQRRGWAGNTIYF. The CDR3 DNA reads as TGTGCCAGCAGCCATCAACGCAGGGGTTGGGCTGGAAACACCATATATTTT.

CDR3 sequence reads: CASSRGQGAAYEQYF. The CDR3 DNA is TGTGCCAGCAGCCGGGGACAGGGGGCTGCCTACGAGCAGTACTTC. The chain links TRBV5-4 to TRBJ2-5, with 12 bases lining up with TRBD1. The end of the DNA aligns better with TRBJ2-7, so the J call may be wrong. From germline, CDR1 is SGHNT and CDR2 YYREEE (reference sequence). The length of the CDR3 is 15 residues.

V is TRBV7-6 and J is TRBJ2-5, with a tentative D call TRBD2 (5 bases). The germline CDR1 and CDR2 sequences are SGHVS and FNYEAQ. The V end was cut by 5 bases, the J end by 2 bases, with 12 bases between. The CDR3 consists of 14 residues. The CDR3 protein is CASSLEGQQETQYF. For the CDR3, the DNA is TGTGCCAGCAGCCTTGAGGGCCAACAAGAGACCCAGTACTTC.

The rearrangement links TRBV6-5 to TRBJ2-3, with 10 bases identical to TRBD2. J gave up 8 bases and V 7 bases, and 6 bases lay outside the gene matches. This CDR3 has 13 residues. Germline V lookup: CDR1 MNHEY, CDR2 SVGAGI. The CDR3 spells CASTIASGGTQYF. CDR3 bases: TGTGCCAGCACCATAGCTAGCGGGGGTACGCAGTATTTT.

CDR3 amino acids: CASSLRGEPGNTIYF. CDR3 coding DNA: TGTGCCAGCAGCTTACGAGGGGAACCTGGAAACACCATATATTTT. This chain links TRBV7-9 with TRBJ1-3, with D possibly being TRBD1 (5 bases). The CDR3 contains 15 residues. Looked up from germline, CDR1 is SEHNR and CDR2 is FQNEAQ (reference sequence). With 2 bases removed from V and 2 bases from J, the gap between germline ends came to 10 bases.

The DNA for the CDR3 is TGTGCCAGCAGCGTAGGGAGAGGGTGGGACACCGGGGAGCTGTTTTTT. Translated, it gives CASSVGRGWDTGELFF. This rearrangement joins TRBV9 to TRBJ2-2; maybe TRBD2 (5 bases). The CDR3 consists of 16 residues. The V end was cut by 0 bases, the J end by 3 bases, with 12 bases between. The germline V gene encodes CDR1 SGDLS and CDR2 YYNGEE.

This clone was counted between two and nine times. V usage is TRBV5-1 and J usage is TRBJ2-3; D is undetermined. V lost 0 bases to trimming and J lost 4 bases, with 9 bases between them. The CDR3 is 14 residues long. The V gene's germline CDR1 is SGHRS and CDR2 YFSETQ. The CDR3 DNA is TGCGCCAGCAGCTTGGTGGGTAAGGCAGATACGCAGTATTTT. Residues: CASSLVGKADTQYF.

Written as DNA, the CDR3 is TGCGCCAGCAGCTTGGATCCGGGACCGCAGTATTTT. This sequence encodes CASSLDPGPQYF. The J gene is TRBJ2-3, the V gene TRBV5-1; tentatively, D is TRBD1 or TRBD2 (5 bases each). The germline CDR1 and CDR2 sequences are SGHRS and YFSETQ. The CDR3 totals 12 residues. Trimming removed 0 bases at V and 10 bases at J, with 9 bases between. Full variable domain (rest looked up from reference TRBV5-1 and TRBJ2-3): KAGVTQTPRYLIKTRGQQVTLSCSPISGHRSVSWYQQTPGQGLQFLFEYFSETQRNKGNFPGRFSGRQFSNSRSEMNVSTLELGDSALYLCASSLDPGPQYFGPGTRLTVL.

The chain has TRBV5-6 and TRBJ2-1; the match to TRBD2 covers 8 bases. Trimming took 0 bases from V and 5 from J; bases not matched to a gene: 4. Per the germline V gene, CDR1 is SGHDT and CDR2 is YYEEEE. The CDR3 extends over 15 amino acids. In DNA, the CDR3 is TGTGCCAGCAGCTTGGTAGCGGGGAGAAACAATGAGCAGTTCTTC. Protein sequence: CASSLVAGRNNEQFF.